A selection of T cell receptor beta chains follows, all from one sample in a study of shared clonotypes between healthy human individuals. Assay used: immunoSEQ multiplex PCR; TCRdb lists only in-frame clones, some missing. The sample has a few million clones, more than 85% seen once. Sequenced sample: naive CD4+ T cells from PBMCs. The receptors were gathered from a man between 18 and 29 years old in good health. Some clones in this sample may be carry-over from other donors' samples. Each CDR3 is given with its conserved first and last residue. The order of the fields is CDR3 DNA, CDR3 protein, V gene, CDR3 length, J gene, clone size, D gene. A D gene is named only where the DNA matches it firmly. Only part of the rows carry a size: once, few, many, or a class if the clone is expanded.

CDR3 DNA: TGCGCCAGCAGCGAGCAGGGGTCCAGGTACAATGAGCAGTTCTTC; CDR3 protein: CASSEQGSRYNEQFF; V gene: TRBV5-1; CDR3 length: 15; J gene: TRBJ2-1; clone size: .; D gene: .
CDR3 DNA: TGTGCCGCGCAGGGACACACTGAAGCTTTCTTT; CDR3 protein: CAAQGHTEAFF; V gene: TRBV28; CDR3 length: 11; J gene: TRBJ1-1; clone size: few; D gene: .
CDR3 DNA: TGTGCCAGTACCGACGGACGGCGGGGAACCGGGGAGCTGTTTTTT; CDR3 protein: CASTDGRRGTGELFF; V gene: TRBV19; CDR3 length: 15; J gene: TRBJ2-2; clone size: .; D gene: .
CDR3 DNA: TGTGCCAGCAGCTTGAGAATAGTTTCCTACTACGAGCAGTACTTC; CDR3 protein: CASSLRIVSYYEQYF; V gene: TRBV5-6; CDR3 length: 15; J gene: TRBJ2-7; clone size: .; D gene: .
CDR3 DNA: TGTGCCAGCAAAGCCCAGTTCTCCGAGCAGTACTTC; CDR3 protein: CASKAQFSEQYF; V gene: TRBV2; CDR3 length: 12; J gene: TRBJ2-7; clone size: .; D gene: .
CDR3 DNA: TGTGCCAGCAGTGAAGTCGCGACCTACGAGCAGTACTTC; CDR3 protein: CASSEVATYEQYF; V gene: TRBV25-1; CDR3 length: 13; J gene: TRBJ2-7; clone size: once; D gene: .
CDR3 DNA: TGCGCCAGCAGCCAAGATCCGGGACAGGGGGGAGAGACCCAGTACTTC; CDR3 protein: CASSQDPGQGGETQYF; V gene: TRBV4-1; CDR3 length: 16; J gene: TRBJ2-5; clone size: .; D gene: TRBD1
CDR3 DNA: TGTGCCAGCAGCTTCCGCACAGATACGCAGTATTTT; CDR3 protein: CASSFRTDTQYF; V gene: TRBV5-5; CDR3 length: 12; J gene: TRBJ2-3; clone size: once; D gene: .
CDR3 DNA: TGTGCCAGCAGCCACCGAGGGGGCGTTAACACCGGGGAGCTGTTTTTT; CDR3 protein: CASSHRGGVNTGELFF; V gene: TRBV7-3; CDR3 length: 16; J gene: TRBJ2-2; clone size: once; D gene: TRBD1
CDR3 DNA: TGTGCCAGTATCCCCGGGGAGAACAGGGGTACAGATACGCAGTATTTT; CDR3 protein: CASIPGENRGTDTQYF; V gene: TRBV19; CDR3 length: 16; J gene: TRBJ2-3; clone size: .; D gene: TRBD1
CDR3 DNA: TGTGCCAGCAGCCAACAAAAGGGACAGGGATATGGCTACACCTTC; CDR3 protein: CASSQQKGQGYGYTF; V gene: TRBV6-5; CDR3 length: 15; J gene: TRBJ1-2; clone size: .; D gene: TRBD1
CDR3 DNA: TGCGCCAGCAGCCCGGACAGGGAATATAACTATGGCTACACCTTC; CDR3 protein: CASSPDREYNYGYTF; V gene: TRBV5-1; CDR3 length: 15; J gene: TRBJ1-2; clone size: .; D gene: TRBD1
CDR3 DNA: TGTGCCCGGAGAGACAGGGATAATGAAAAACTGTTTTTT; CDR3 protein: CARRDRDNEKLFF; V gene: TRBV2; CDR3 length: 13; J gene: TRBJ1-4; clone size: .; D gene: TRBD1
CDR3 DNA: TGCGCCAGCAGCCAAGATCATACCGGGAGGGGGACCGGGGAGCTGTTTTTT; CDR3 protein: CASSQDHTGRGTGELFF; V gene: TRBV4-3; CDR3 length: 17; J gene: TRBJ2-2; clone size: .; D gene: TRBD2
CDR3 DNA: TGCGCCAGCAGCTACACAGACTCCTACGAGCAGTACTTC; CDR3 protein: CASSYTDSYEQYF; V gene: TRBV5-1; CDR3 length: 13; J gene: TRBJ2-7; clone size: .; D gene: .
CDR3 DNA: TGTGCCAGTAGTAATGGGGACAAGGGTCCCTTCCTATACAATGGGCAGTTCTTC; CDR3 protein: CASSNGDKGPFLYNGQFF; V gene: TRBV19; CDR3 length: 18; J gene: TRBJ2-1; clone size: .; D gene: .
CDR3 DNA: TGTGCCAGCAGCGTCCGGGGGAGGGATAGCACAGATACGCAGTATTTT; CDR3 protein: CASSVRGRDSTDTQYF; V gene: TRBV9; CDR3 length: 16; J gene: TRBJ2-3; clone size: .; D gene: TRBD2
CDR3 DNA: TGTGCCCGGGGGGGCAAGGACACTGAAGCTTTCTTT; CDR3 protein: CARGGKDTEAFF; V gene: TRBV30; CDR3 length: 12; J gene: TRBJ1-1; clone size: .; D gene: .
CDR3 DNA: TGTGCCAGCAGCTTAGGGGCGGACCCCACAGATACGCAGTATTTT; CDR3 protein: CASSLGADPTDTQYF; V gene: TRBV11-3; CDR3 length: 15; J gene: TRBJ2-3; clone size: .; D gene: .
CDR3 DNA: TGTGCCAGCAGCGTCCTTTCCGGGACTAGCGGGATTGATACGCAGTATTTT; CDR3 protein: CASSVLSGTSGIDTQYF; V gene: TRBV9; CDR3 length: 17; J gene: TRBJ2-3; clone size: once; D gene: TRBD2
CDR3 DNA: TGCGCCAGCAGCCCGGAGAGCGGGGCGAGCTCTGGGGCCAACGTCCTGACTTTC; CDR3 protein: CASSPESGASSGANVLTF; V gene: TRBV4-1; CDR3 length: 18; J gene: TRBJ2-6; clone size: .; D gene: TRBD2
CDR3 DNA: TGCGCCAGCAGTCTGAGGCTAGCGGGAGGGCCCAATGAGCAGTTCTTC; CDR3 protein: CASSLRLAGGPNEQFF; V gene: TRBV5-1; CDR3 length: 16; J gene: TRBJ2-1; clone size: .; D gene: TRBD2